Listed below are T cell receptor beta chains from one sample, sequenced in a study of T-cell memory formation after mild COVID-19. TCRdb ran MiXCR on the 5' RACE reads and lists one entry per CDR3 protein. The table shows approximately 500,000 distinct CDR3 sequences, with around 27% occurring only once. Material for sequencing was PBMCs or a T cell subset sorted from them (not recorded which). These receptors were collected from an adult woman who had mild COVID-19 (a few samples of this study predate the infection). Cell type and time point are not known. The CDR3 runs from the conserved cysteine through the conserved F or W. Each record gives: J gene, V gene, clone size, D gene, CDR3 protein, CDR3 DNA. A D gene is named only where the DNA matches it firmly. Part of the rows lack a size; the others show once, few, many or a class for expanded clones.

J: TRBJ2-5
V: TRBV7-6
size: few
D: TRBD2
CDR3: CASSADLAGGFETQYF
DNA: TGTGCCAGCAGCGCAGACCTAGCGGGGGGGTTTGAGACCCAGTACTTC

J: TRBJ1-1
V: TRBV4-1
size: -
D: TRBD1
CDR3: CASSQATGGYSNTEAFF
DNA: TGCGCCAGCAGCCAAGCGACAGGGGGCTATAGTAACACTGAAGCTTTCTTT

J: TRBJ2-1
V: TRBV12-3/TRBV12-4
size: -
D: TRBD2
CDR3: CASRGRTSGSEGEQFF
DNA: TGTGCCAGCAGGGGTAGGACTAGCGGGAGTGAGGGTGAGCAGTTCTTC

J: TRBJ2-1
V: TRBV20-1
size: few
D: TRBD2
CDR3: CSAKPGTRVRNEQFF
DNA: TGCAGTGCTAAACCCGGGACTAGAGTCCGCAATGAGCAGTTCTTC

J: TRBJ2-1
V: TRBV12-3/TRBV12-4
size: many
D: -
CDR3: CASSYGLSSYNEQFF
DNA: TGTGCCAGCAGTTACGGACTCTCCTCCTACAATGAGCAGTTCTTC

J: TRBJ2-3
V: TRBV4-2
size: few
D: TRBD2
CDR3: CASSQVASGRAFGTDTQYF
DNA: TGTGCCAGCAGCCAAGTGGCTAGCGGGAGGGCCTTCGGCACAGATACGCAGTATTTT

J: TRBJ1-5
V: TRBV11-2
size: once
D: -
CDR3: CASSLGADRNQPQHF
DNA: TGTGCCAGCAGCTTAGGGGCAGACAGAAATCAGCCCCAGCATTTT

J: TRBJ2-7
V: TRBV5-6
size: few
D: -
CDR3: CASREGAAYEQYF
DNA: TGTGCCAGCAGGGAAGGAGCAGCCTACGAGCAGTACTTC

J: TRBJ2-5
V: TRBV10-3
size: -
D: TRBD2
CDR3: CAISEGLAGGPQETQYF
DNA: TGTGCCATCAGTGAGGGACTAGCGGGGGGACCTCAAGAGACCCAGTACTTC

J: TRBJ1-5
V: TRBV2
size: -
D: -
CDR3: CASSDENPYSNQPQHF
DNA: TGTGCCAGCAGTGACGAGAATCCCTATAGCAATCAGCCCCAGCATTTT

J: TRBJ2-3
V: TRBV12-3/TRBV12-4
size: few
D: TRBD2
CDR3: CASESSGADTQYF
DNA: TGTGCCAGCGAGTCTAGCGGGGCCGATACGCAGTATTTT

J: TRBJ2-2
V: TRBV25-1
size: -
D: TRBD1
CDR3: CASTHDRGLTGELFF
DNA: TGTGCCAGCACACATGACAGGGGGCTCACCGGGGAGCTGTTTTTT

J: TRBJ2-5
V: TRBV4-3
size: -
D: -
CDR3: CASSRTDGAETQYF
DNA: TGCGCCAGCAGCCGGACGGACGGGGCTGAGACCCAGTACTTC

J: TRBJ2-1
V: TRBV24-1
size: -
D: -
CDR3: CATSDGVVKSYNEQFF
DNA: TGTGCCACCAGTGACGGGGTAGTGAAAAGCTACAATGAGCAGTTCTTC